Included here is one T cell receptor (beta chain) sequence, with context. The antigen is undetermined. The entry originates in a study of T cell responses to AZD1222 COVID-19 vaccine. Study results and limitations: Clonal diversity may have been underestimated in mostly white British donors. Nearly half of spike-specific TCRs reportedly target variant regions that are unmutated in the B.1.351 and B.1.1.7 variants.

Produced via immunoSEQ multiplex PCR; TCRdb's table is partial and in-frame only. In the table there are around 100,000 clones, 80% to 90% of which are singletons. The CDR3 contains 14 residues. Trimming removed 2 bases from V and 0 bases from J, with 6 bases in between. The germline gives CDR1 SGHDT, CDR2 YYEEEE. This sample comprised peripheral blood, obtained on day 0 of AZD1222 vaccination. The J gene is TRBJ1-5, the V gene TRBV5-6; D gene uncertain. The clonotype comes from an adult in good health. CDR3 nucleotide sequence: TGTGCCAGCAGCTTTGGGGTTAGCAATCAGCCCCAGCATTTT. It specifies CASSFGVSNQPQHF.